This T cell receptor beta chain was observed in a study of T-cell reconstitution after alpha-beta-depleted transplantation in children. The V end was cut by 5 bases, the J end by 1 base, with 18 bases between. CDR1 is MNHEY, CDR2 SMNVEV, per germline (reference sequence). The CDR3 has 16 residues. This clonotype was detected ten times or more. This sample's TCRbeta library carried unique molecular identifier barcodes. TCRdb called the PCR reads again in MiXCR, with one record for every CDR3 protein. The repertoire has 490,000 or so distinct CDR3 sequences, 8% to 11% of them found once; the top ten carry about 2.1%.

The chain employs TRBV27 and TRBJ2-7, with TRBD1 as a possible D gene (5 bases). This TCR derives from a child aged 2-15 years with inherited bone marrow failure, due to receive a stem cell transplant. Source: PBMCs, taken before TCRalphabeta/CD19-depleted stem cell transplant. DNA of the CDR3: TGTGCCAGCAGTGAACTGATCGGACATTTATCCTACGAGCAGTACTTC. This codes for CASSELIGHLSYEQYF.